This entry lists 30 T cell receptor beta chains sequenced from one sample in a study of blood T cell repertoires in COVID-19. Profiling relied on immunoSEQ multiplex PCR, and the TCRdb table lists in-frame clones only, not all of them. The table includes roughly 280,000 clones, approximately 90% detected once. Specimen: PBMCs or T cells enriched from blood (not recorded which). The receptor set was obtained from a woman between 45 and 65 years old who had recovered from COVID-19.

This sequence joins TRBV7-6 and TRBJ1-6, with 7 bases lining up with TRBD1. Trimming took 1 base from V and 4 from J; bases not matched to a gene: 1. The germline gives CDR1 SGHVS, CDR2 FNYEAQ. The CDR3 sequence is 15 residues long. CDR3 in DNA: TGTGCCAGCAGCTTAGGACAGGGTTATAATTCACCCCTCCACTTT. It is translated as CASSLGQGYNSPLHF.

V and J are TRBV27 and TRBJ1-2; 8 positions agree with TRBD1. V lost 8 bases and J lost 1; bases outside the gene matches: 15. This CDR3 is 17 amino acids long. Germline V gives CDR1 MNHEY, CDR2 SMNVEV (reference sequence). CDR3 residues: CASQPGQGRPNNYGYTF. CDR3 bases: TGTGCCAGCCAACCTGGACAGGGCCGACCTAATAACTATGGCTACACCTTC.

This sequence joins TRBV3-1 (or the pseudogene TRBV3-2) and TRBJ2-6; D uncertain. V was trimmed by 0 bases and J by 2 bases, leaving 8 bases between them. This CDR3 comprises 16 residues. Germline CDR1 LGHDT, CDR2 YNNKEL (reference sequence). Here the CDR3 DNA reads TGTGCCAGCAGCCAAGATGTGGCAGCTGGGGCCAACGTCCTGACTTTC. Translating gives CASSQDVAAGANVLTF.

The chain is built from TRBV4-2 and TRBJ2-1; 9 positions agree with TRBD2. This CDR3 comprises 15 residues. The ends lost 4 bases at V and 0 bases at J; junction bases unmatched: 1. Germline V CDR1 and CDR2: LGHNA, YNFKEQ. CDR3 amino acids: CASSRREGSYNEQFF. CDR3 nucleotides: TGTGCCAGCAGCCGGCGGGAGGGCTCCTACAATGAGCAGTTCTTC.

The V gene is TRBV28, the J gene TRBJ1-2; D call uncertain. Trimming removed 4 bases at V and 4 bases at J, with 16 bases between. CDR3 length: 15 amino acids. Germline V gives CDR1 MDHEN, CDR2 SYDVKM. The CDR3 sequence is CASSSMEPSSYGYTF. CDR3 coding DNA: TGTGCCAGCAGTTCGATGGAACCCTCTAGCTATGGCTACACCTTC.

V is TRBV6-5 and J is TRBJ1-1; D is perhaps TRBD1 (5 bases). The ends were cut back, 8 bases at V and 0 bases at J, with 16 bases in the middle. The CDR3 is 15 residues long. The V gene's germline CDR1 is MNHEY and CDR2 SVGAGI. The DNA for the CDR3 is TGTGCCAGCCTTAGGGGAGGTTCTCTGAACACTGAAGCTTTCTTT. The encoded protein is CASLRGGSLNTEAFF.

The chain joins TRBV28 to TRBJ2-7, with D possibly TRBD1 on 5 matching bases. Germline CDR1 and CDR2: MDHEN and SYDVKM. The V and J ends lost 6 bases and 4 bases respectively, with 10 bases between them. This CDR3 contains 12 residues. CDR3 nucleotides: TGTGCCAGCAGCTCGACAGTATACGAGCAGTACTTC. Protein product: CASSSTVYEQYF.

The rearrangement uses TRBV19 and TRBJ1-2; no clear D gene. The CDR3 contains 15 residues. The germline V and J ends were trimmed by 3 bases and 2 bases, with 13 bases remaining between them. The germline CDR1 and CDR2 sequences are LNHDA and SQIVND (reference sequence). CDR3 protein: CASSILDLPNYGYTF. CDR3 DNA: TGTGCCAGTAGTATCTTGGACTTGCCCAACTATGGCTACACCTTC.

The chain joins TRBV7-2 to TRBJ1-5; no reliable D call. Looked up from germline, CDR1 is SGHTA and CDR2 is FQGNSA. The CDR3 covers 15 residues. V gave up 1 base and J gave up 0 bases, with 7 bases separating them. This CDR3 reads CASSLDSNSNQPQHF. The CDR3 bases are TGTGCCAGCAGCTTAGACAGTAATAGCAATCAGCCCCAGCATTTT.

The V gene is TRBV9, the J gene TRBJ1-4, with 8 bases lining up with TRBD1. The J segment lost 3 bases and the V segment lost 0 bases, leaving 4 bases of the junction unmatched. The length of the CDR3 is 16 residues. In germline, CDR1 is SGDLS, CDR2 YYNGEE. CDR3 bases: TGTGCCAGCAGCGTAGGGACAGGGAGAGCTAATGAAAAACTGTTTTTT. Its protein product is CASSVGTGRANEKLFF. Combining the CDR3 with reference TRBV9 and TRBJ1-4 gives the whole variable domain DSGVTQTPKHLITATGQRVTLRCSPRSGDLSVYWYQQSLDQGLQFLIQYYNGEERAKGNILERFSAQQFPDLHSELNLSSLELGDSALYFCASSVGTGRANEKLFFGSGTQLSVL.

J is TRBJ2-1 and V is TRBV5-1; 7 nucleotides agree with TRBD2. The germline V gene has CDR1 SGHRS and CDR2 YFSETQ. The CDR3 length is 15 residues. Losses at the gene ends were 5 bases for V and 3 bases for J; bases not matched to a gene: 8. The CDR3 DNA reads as TGCGCCAGCAGAATCCCGGGAGGTTTCTACAATGAGCAGTTCTTC. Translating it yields CASRIPGGFYNEQFF.

In DNA form, the CDR3 reads TGTGCCAGTAGTGTTAACAGGGCGGACATTCAGTACTTC. Protein: CASSVNRADIQYF. V gene TRBV19 combines with J gene TRBJ2-4; D might be TRBD1 (6 bases). Germline V CDR1 and CDR2: LNHDA, SQIVND (reference sequence). This CDR3 region has 13 residues. V lost 5 bases, J lost 8 bases, and 13 bases lay in between.

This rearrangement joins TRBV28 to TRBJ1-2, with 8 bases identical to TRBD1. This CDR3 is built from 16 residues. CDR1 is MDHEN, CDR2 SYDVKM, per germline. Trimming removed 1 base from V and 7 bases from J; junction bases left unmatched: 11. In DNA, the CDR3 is TGTGCCAGCAGTTTATTGCCCGAGACAGGGGTTGGTGGCTACACCTTC. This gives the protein CASSLLPETGVGGYTF.

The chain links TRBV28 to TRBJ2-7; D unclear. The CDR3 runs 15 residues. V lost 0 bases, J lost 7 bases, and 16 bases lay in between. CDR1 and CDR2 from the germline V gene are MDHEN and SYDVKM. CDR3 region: CASSLWGRSDKEQYF. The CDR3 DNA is TGTGCCAGCAGTTTATGGGGCAGATCCGATAAAGAGCAGTACTTC.

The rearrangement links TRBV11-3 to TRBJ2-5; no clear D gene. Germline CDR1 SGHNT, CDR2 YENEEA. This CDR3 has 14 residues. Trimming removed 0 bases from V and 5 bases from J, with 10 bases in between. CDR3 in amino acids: CASSLEGVGETQYF. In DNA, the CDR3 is TGTGCCAGCAGCTTAGAAGGTGTCGGGGAGACCCAGTACTTC.

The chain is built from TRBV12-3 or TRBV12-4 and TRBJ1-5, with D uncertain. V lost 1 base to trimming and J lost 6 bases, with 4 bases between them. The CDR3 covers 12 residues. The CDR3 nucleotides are TGTGCCAGCAGTTTAGATCGTCAGCCCCAGCATTTT. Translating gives CASSLDRQPQHF.

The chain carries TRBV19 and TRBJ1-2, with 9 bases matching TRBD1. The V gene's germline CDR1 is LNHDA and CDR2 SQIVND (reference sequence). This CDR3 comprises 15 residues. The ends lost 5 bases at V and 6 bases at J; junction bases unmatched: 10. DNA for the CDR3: TGTGCCAGTAGTCCACATGGGGACAGGGCCCATGGCTACACCTTC. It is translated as CASSPHGDRAHGYTF.

The CDR3 coding sequence is TGTGCCAGCAGCCCGGCGGGGGACTATGGCTACACCTTC. This sequence encodes CASSPAGDYGYTF. The chain uses TRBV7-8 and TRBJ1-2; possible D gene TRBD1, 5 bases. From germline, CDR1 is SGHVS and CDR2 FQNEAQ. There are 13 residues in the CDR3. Trimming shortened V by 5 bases and J by 3 bases, and 10 bases separated the two germline ends.

The CDR3 spells CASSLGRDRGEQYF. The CDR3 DNA is TGCGCCAGCAGCCTCGGGCGGGACAGGGGCGAGCAGTACTTC. The V and J genes are TRBV5-1 and TRBJ2-7, with 10 bases that match TRBD1. Unmatched junction bases numbered 7, after V lost 4 bases and J lost 6 bases. The germline V gene encodes CDR1 SGHRS and CDR2 YFSETQ. The CDR3 is made up of 14 amino acids.

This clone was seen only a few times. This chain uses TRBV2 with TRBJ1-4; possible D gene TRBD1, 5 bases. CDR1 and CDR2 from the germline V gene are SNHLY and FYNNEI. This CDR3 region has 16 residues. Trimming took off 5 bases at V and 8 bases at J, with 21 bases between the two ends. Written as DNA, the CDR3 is TGTGCCAGCAGTACACAGGTACACTTAGTTCGAGAAAAACTGTTTTTT. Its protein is CASSTQVHLVREKLFF.

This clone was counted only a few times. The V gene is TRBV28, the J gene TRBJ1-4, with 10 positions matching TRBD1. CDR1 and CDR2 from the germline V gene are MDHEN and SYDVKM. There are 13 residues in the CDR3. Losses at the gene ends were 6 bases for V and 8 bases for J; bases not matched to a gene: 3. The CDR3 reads CASRTGGAEKLFF. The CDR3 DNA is TGTGCCAGCAGGACAGGGGGCGCGGAAAAACTGTTTTTT. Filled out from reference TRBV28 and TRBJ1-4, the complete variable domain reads DVKVTQSSRYLVKRTGEKVFLECVQDMDHENMFWYRQDPGLGLRLIYFSYDVKMKEKGDIPEGYSVSREKKERFSLILESASTNQTSMYLCASRTGGAEKLFFGSGTQLSVL.

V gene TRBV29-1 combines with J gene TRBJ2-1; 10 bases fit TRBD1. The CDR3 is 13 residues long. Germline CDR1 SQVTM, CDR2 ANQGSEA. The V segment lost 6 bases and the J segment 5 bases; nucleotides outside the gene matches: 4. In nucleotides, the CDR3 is TGCAGCGTATGGGACAGGGGAAACAATGAGCAGTTCTTC. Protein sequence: CSVWDRGNNEQFF.

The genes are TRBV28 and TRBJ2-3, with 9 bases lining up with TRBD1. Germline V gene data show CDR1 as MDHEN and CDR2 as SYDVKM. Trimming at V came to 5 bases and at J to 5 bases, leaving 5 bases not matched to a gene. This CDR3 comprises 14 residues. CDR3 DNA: TGTGCCAGCAGTCAACAGGGGGCTAAAGATACGCAGTATTTT. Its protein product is CASSQQGAKDTQYF.

CDR3 sequence: CASRRTGENQPQHF. The CDR3 DNA follows: TGTGCCAGTAGAAGGACAGGGGAGAATCAGCCCCAGCATTTT. The chain joins TRBV19 to TRBJ1-5; TRBD1 matches 9 bases. There are 14 residues in the CDR3. With 6 bases clipped from V and 4 bases from J, the junction kept 4 bases outside the gene matches. Germline V gene lookup returns CDR1 LNHDA and CDR2 SQIVND (reference sequence).

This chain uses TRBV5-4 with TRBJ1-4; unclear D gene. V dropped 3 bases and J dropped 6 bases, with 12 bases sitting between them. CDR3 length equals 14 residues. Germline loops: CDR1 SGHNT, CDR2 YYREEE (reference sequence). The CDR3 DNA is TGTGCCAGCAGCTCGGGAGGAAGGGATGAAAAACTGTTTTTT. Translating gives CASSSGGRDEKLFF.

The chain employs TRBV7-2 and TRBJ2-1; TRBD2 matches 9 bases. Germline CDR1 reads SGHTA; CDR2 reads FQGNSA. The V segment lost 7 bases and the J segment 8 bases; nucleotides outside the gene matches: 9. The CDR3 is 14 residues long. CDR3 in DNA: TGTGCCAGCATAGCGGGAGTAGTGGGTTATGAGCAGTTCTTC. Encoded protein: CASIAGVVGYEQFF. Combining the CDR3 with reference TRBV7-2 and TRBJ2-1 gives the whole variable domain GAGVSQSPSNKVTEKGKDVELRCDPISGHTALYWYRQSLGQGLEFLIYFQGNSAPDKSGLPSDRFSAERTGGSVSTLTIQRTQQEDSAVYLCASIAGVVGYEQFFGPGTRLTVL.

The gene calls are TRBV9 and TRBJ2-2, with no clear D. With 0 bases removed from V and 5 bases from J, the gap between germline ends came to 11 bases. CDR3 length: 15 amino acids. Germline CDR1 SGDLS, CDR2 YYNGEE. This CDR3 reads CASSVGIYGTGELFF. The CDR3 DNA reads TGTGCCAGCAGCGTAGGAATTTACGGGACCGGGGAGCTGTTTTTT. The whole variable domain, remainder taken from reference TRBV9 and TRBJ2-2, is DSGVTQTPKHLITATGQRVTLRCSPRSGDLSVYWYQQSLDQGLQFLIQYYNGEERAKGNILERFSAQQFPDLHSELNLSSLELGDSALYFCASSVGIYGTGELFFGEGSRLTVL.

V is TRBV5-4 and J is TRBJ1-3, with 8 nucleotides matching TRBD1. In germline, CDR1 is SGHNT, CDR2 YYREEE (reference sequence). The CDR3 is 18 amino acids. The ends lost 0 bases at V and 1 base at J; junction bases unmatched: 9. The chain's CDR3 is CASSLGGTGIRSGNTIYF. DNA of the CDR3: TGTGCCAGCAGCTTGGGTGGGACAGGTATCCGTTCTGGAAACACCATATATTTT. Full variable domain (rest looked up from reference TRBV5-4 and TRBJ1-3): ETGVTQSPTHLIKTRGQQVTLRCSSQSGHNTVSWYQQALGQGPQFIFQYYREEENGRGNFPPRFSGLQFPNYSSELNVNALELDDSALYLCASSLGGTGIRSGNTIYFGEGSWLTVV.

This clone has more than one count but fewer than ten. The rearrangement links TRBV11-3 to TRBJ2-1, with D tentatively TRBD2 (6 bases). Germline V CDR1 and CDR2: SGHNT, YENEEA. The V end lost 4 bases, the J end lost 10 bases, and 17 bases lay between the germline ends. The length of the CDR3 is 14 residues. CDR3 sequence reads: CASSSKGLRKEQFF. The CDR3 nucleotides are TGTGCCAGCAGCTCAAAGGGACTTCGCAAAGAGCAGTTCTTC.

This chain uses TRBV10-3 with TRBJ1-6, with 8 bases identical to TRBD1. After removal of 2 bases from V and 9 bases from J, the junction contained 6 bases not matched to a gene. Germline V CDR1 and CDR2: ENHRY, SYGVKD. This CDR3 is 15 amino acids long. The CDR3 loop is CAISEAQGARSPLHF. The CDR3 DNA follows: TGTGCCATCAGTGAGGCTCAGGGGGCGCGTTCACCCCTCCACTTT.